Below are 25 T cell receptor beta chains sequenced from a single sample in a study of beta chain features in type 1 diabetes. The study reverse transcribed the entire isolated RNA, so it sequenced expressed TCRB transcripts. TCRdb's table, derived via immunoSEQ multiplex PCR, lists solely in-frame clones and lacks some. The data contain some 110,000 clones, 15% to 20% of them seen just once; the ten biggest clones take up approximately 2.2%. Study findings and constraints: Shorter TCRB CDR3s, moderately but significantly so, were found in Type 1 diabetes patients in all four CD4+ subsets.

Their antigens remain unidentified. Sample: central memory CD4+ T cells from blood. The receptors stem from a man in his thirties or forties with type 1 diabetes.

The rearrangement links TRBV9 to TRBJ2-3; D gene unclear. Trimming left V 0 bases short and J 0 bases short, with 8 bases between. The CDR3 runs to 15 residues. From germline, CDR1 is SGDLS and CDR2 YYNGEE. CDR3 in DNA: TGTGCCAGCAGCGTAGGAGGTTTCAGCACAGATACGCAGTATTTT. Protein: CASSVGGFSTDTQYF.

This clone was counted a few times. V usage is TRBV5-1 and J usage is TRBJ2-5, with D perhaps TRBD2 (7 bases). V lost 5 bases, J lost 5 bases, and 22 bases lay in between. The CDR3 runs to 16 residues. CDR1 and CDR2 (germline): SGHRS, YFSETQ. CDR3 bases: TGCGCCAGCAGTCCAGGGGCACTAGCGTCTAGGGAGACCCAGTACTTC. Protein product: CASSPGALASRETQYF.

The chain combines TRBV6-6 with TRBJ2-3; D gene uncertain. This CDR3 is 13 amino acids long. CDR1 is MNHNY and CDR2 is SVGAGI in the germline V gene (reference sequence). V was trimmed by 3 bases and J by 5 bases, leaving 9 bases between them. CDR3 in amino acids: CASSYQVGDTQYF. Here the CDR3 DNA reads TGTGCCAGCAGTTATCAGGTTGGAGATACGCAGTATTTT.

The rearrangement joins TRBV27 to TRBJ2-1; D is perhaps TRBD2 (5 bases). The CDR3 has 14 amino acids. Trimming took 4 bases from V and 1 from J, leaving 8 bases between them. The germline V gene has CDR1 MNHEY and CDR2 SMNVEV (reference sequence). The CDR3: CASSSIASYNEQFF. The CDR3 DNA is TGTGCCAGCAGTTCGATAGCGTCCTACAATGAGCAGTTCTTC.

The chain uses TRBV5-1 and TRBJ2-2; 10 positions agree with TRBD1. This CDR3 has 15 amino acids. The V gene end was trimmed by 3 bases and the J gene end by 4 bases; junction bases not matched to a gene: 3. Germline values: CDR1 SGHRS, CDR2 YFSETQ. CDR3 sequence: CASSSGTGVTGELFF. Written as DNA, the CDR3 is TGCGCCAGCAGCTCCGGGACAGGGGTCACCGGGGAGCTGTTTTTT.

This clone was seen repeatedly, ten times or more. As DNA, the CDR3 is TGTGCCAGCAGCTTTGCAACGGAATTCTACACCTTC. This gives the protein CASSFATEFYTF. The chain is built from TRBV7-2 and TRBJ1-2, with D uncertain. V was cut by 3 bases and J by 10 bases, with 12 bases left in between. CDR1 SGHTA and CDR2 FQGNSA come from the germline V gene. The CDR3 runs to 12 residues.

J is TRBJ2-7 and V is TRBV28; 12 nucleotides line up with TRBD1. Germline V gives CDR1 MDHEN, CDR2 SYDVKM. CDR3 length: 15 amino acids. V lost 5 bases to trimming and J lost 6 bases; unmatched junction nucleotides: 8. CDR3 in DNA: TGTGCCAGCAGTCCTCCGGGACAGGGGGCCAGCGAGCAGTACTTC. This gives the protein CASSPPGQGASEQYF.

This clone was seen a handful of times. The genes are TRBV4-3 and TRBJ1-5, with 11 bases identical to TRBD1. Per germline, CDR1 LGHNA and CDR2 YSLEER. CDR3 length: 20 amino acids. V lost 0 bases, J lost 1 base, and 11 bases stayed unmatched. The CDR3 DNA reads TGCGCCAGCAGCCAAGAGTTATGGACAGGGGGCGCGGGAAGCAATCAGCCCCAGCATTTT. Its translation is CASSQELWTGGAGSNQPQHF.

The CDR3 coding sequence is TGCAGCGTTGTAGCCCCCCGGGACAGGGTCGACGAGCAGTACTTC. Protein product: CSVVAPRDRVDEQYF. This rearrangement joins TRBV29-1 to TRBJ2-7, with 9 bases lining up with TRBD1. The V gene's germline CDR1 is SQVTM and CDR2 ANQGSEA. V lost 4 bases and J lost 5; bases outside the gene matches: 12. This CDR3 has 15 residues.

CDR3 nucleotides: TGTGCCTGGAGTGGCGGCAGGGGGTACCAAGAGACCCAGTACTTC. The encoded protein is CAWSGGRGYQETQYF. The chain is built from TRBV30 and TRBJ2-5, with TRBD1 matching over 7 bases. The CDR3 covers 15 residues. Germline V lookup: CDR1 GTSNPN, CDR2 SVGIG (reference sequence). V shed 1 base, J shed 0 bases, and the junction held 5 bases outside the gene matches.

This clone has only a few counts. The gene calls are TRBV2 and TRBJ1-1; TRBD1 is a possible D gene (6 bases). There are 14 residues in the CDR3. Trimming removed 4 bases at V and 2 bases at J, with 11 bases between. The germline V gene encodes CDR1 SNHLY and CDR2 FYNNEI. CDR3 amino acids: CASSAQGRNTEAFF. CDR3 in DNA: TGTGCCAGCAGTGCCCAGGGGCGTAACACTGAAGCTTTCTTT.

The CDR3 DNA follows: TGTGCCAGCAGCTGGAAGCCCGAGAGTTATGGCTACACCTTC. Its translation is CASSWKPESYGYTF. V is TRBV7-6 and J is TRBJ1-2, with D unclear. Germline assignment: CDR1 SGHVS and CDR2 FNYEAQ. The V and J ends lost 4 bases and 5 bases respectively, with 14 bases between them. This CDR3 has 14 amino acids.

This clone was counted a few times. The chain combines TRBV10-3 with TRBJ2-5; D is unresolved. This CDR3 comprises 13 residues. Germline CDR1 and CDR2: ENHRY and SYGVKD. Trimming left V 7 bases short and J 1 base short, with 10 bases between. The CDR3: CAINAQIQETQYF. CDR3 DNA sequence: TGTGCCATCAATGCCCAAATCCAAGAGACCCAGTACTTC.

The J gene is TRBJ1-2, the V gene TRBV18; 7 positions agree with TRBD1. Trimming at V came to 5 bases and at J to 4 bases, leaving 7 bases not matched to a gene. From germline, CDR1 is KGHSH and CDR2 LQKENI. The CDR3 contains 14 residues. The CDR3 DNA follows: TGTGCCAGCTCAGAAGGACAGGCCTCCTATGGCTACACCTTC. Amino acid sequence: CASSEGQASYGYTF. The full variable domain, with the rest looked up from reference TRBV18 and TRBJ1-2, is NAGVMQNPRHLVRRRGQEARLRCSPMKGHSHVYWYRQLPEEGLKFMVYLQKENIIDESGMPKERFSAEFPKEGPSILRIQQVVRGDSAAYFCASSEGQASYGYTFGSGTRLTVV.

This clone showed up just a few times. The chain recombines TRBV6-5 with TRBJ2-1; D perhaps matches TRBD1 (5 bases). Germline CDR1 MNHEY, CDR2 SVGAGI. The CDR3 contains 14 residues. Trimming pared 2 bases from V and 3 bases from J, leaving 8 bases between. CDR3 region: CASSYDDSYNEQFF. As DNA, the CDR3 is TGTGCCAGCAGTTACGATGACAGCTACAATGAGCAGTTCTTC.

This clone has only a few counts. V and J are TRBV7-3 and TRBJ2-7; D tentatively reads TRBD1 or TRBD2 (5 bases each). Trimming pared 0 bases from V and 6 bases from J, leaving 12 bases between. The CDR3 sequence is 14 residues long. CDR1 SGHTA and CDR2 FQGTGA come from the germline V gene. The CDR3: CASSLTRDGGEQYF. The CDR3, as DNA: TGTGCCAGCAGCTTAACCAGGGACGGAGGCGAGCAGTACTTC.

This clone was detected a few times. Here the CDR3 reads CASSEMTGLVTYNEQFF. DNA for the CDR3: TGTGCCAGCAGTGAAATGACAGGTCTTGTGACATACAATGAGCAGTTCTTC. The chain carries TRBV2 and TRBJ2-1; D possibly corresponds to TRBD1 (6 bases). Germline V lookup: CDR1 SNHLY, CDR2 FYNNEI. Trimming removed 2 bases at V and 4 bases at J, with 18 bases between. The CDR3 runs 17 residues.

This clone occurred a few times. The chain is built from TRBV7-8 and TRBJ1-2; D remains ambiguous. V shed 5 bases and J shed 4 bases, with 11 bases lying between them. The CDR3 is 13 amino acids. The germline CDR1 and CDR2 sequences are SGHVS and FQNEAQ. CDR3 amino acids: CASSQALGYGYTF. CDR3 coding DNA: TGTGCCAGCAGCCAAGCCCTTGGCTATGGCTACACCTTC.

This chain links TRBV23-1 with TRBJ1-2; no firm D call. TRBV23-1 is an ORF, and what it does is uncertain. The V and J ends lost 5 bases and 5 bases respectively, with 9 bases between them. This CDR3 comprises 12 residues. The CDR3 nucleotides read TGCGCCAGCAGTATACAGAAATATGGCTACACCTTC. Translating gives CASSIQKYGYTF.

The sample holds a few counts of this clone. This chain connects TRBV10-2 to TRBJ2-7; D is perhaps TRBD1 or TRBD2 (5 bases each). Trimming removed 5 bases from V and 7 bases from J, with 18 bases in between. Germline lookup yields CDR1 WSHSY and CDR2 SAAADI. The CDR3 is made up of 14 amino acids. CDR3 nucleotide sequence: TGCGCCAGCAGTCTCTCGGGACGATCGGAGGAGCAGTACTTC. It specifies CASSLSGRSEEQYF.

This clone showed up many times. The V and J genes are TRBV7-9 and TRBJ2-5; unclear D gene. Germline V CDR1 and CDR2: SEHNR, FQNEAQ (reference sequence). There are 16 residues in the CDR3. V was clipped by 6 bases and J by 1 base, with 18 bases between them. The DNA for the CDR3 is TGTGCCAGCAGTTCAGATACAAGACACCTCCAAGAGACCCAGTACTTC. Its translation: CASSSDTRHLQETQYF.

The CDR3 loop reads CASSLAGEQYF. In DNA form, the CDR3 reads TGTGCCAGCAGCTTAGCTGGCGAGCAGTACTTC. The chain is built from TRBV7-2 and TRBJ2-7, with D hard to call. Between the trimmed V and J ends, which lost 0 bases and 6 bases, there was a span of 3 bases. CDR1 SGHTA and CDR2 FQGNSA come from the germline V gene. The CDR3 loop spans 11 amino acids. Full variable domain (rest looked up from reference TRBV7-2 and TRBJ2-7): GAGVSQSPSNKVTEKGKDVELRCDPISGHTALYWYRQSLGQGLEFLIYFQGNSAPDKSGLPSDRFSAERTGGSVSTLTIQRTQQEDSAVYLCASSLAGEQYFGPGTRLTVT.

This clone was detected a few times. The rearrangement uses TRBV29-1 and TRBJ2-4, with 11 bases lining up with TRBD1. V lost 3 bases, J lost 8 bases, and 0 bases stayed unmatched. This CDR3 has 12 residues. In germline, CDR1 is SQVTM, CDR2 ANQGSEA. CDR3 DNA: TGCAGCGTTGAGGGACAGGGGGACATTCAGTACTTC. Protein: CSVEGQGDIQYF.

This clone was seen only a few times. The chain links TRBV18 to TRBJ1-6; D remains unclear. Germline CDR1 is KGHSH and CDR2 is LQKENI. The CDR3 is 15 residues long. Trimming removed 0 bases at V and 7 bases at J, with 10 bases between. In DNA, the CDR3 is TGTGCCAGCTCACCACCCGAAGGAGGGAATTCACCCCTCCACTTT. It encodes CASSPPEGGNSPLHF.

V and J are TRBV6-6 and TRBJ2-1; D is undetermined. CDR3 length: 16 amino acids. The V gene's germline CDR1 is MNHNY and CDR2 SVGAGI (reference sequence). The V and J ends lost 2 bases and 0 bases respectively, with 11 bases between them. CDR3 in amino acids: CASSYVAAGSYNEQFF. The CDR3 bases are TGTGCCAGCAGTTACGTCGCTGCCGGCTCCTACAATGAGCAGTTCTTC.